The 27 T cell receptor beta chains given below trace back to one sample, sequenced in a study of T cell responses to AZD1222 COVID-19 vaccine. Sequencing used immunoSEQ multiplex PCR; TCRdb keeps in-frame clones, though not all of them. The table lists 100,000 to 150,000 clones, roughly 93% of them singletons. The material was peripheral blood, obtained on day 0 of AZD1222 vaccination. The receptor set was obtained from an adult in good health.

The chain combines TRBV4-1 with TRBJ1-1, with TRBD1 as a possible D gene (6 bases). The germline V gene has CDR1 MGHRA and CDR2 YSYEKL. The CDR3 has 18 residues. The germline V and J ends were trimmed by 5 bases and 2 bases, with 24 bases remaining between them. The CDR3 loop is CASSVRLAGDHKNTEAFF. For the CDR3, the DNA is TGCGCCAGCAGCGTAAGGCTGGCAGGGGATCACAAAAACACTGAAGCTTTCTTT.

This chain connects TRBV27 to TRBJ2-1; D is tentatively TRBD1 or TRBD2 (5 bases each). Deletions cut 5 bases from V and 5 bases from J, with 10 bases between. CDR3 length equals 13 residues. Germline V gene sequence: CDR1 MNHEY, CDR2 SMNVEV (reference sequence). The CDR3 is CASSQGPNNEQFF. DNA of the CDR3: TGTGCCAGCAGTCAGGGACCCAACAATGAGCAGTTCTTC.

This clone was detected once. The chain links TRBV6-5 to TRBJ1-1; D is uncertain. V was pared by 6 bases and J by 0 bases, with 11 bases between. Germline CDR1 MNHEY, CDR2 SVGAGI. This CDR3 is 14 amino acids long. CDR3 in DNA: TGTGCCAGCAGGGCAGCCGAAATGAACACTGAAGCTTTCTTT. Residues: CASRAAEMNTEAFF.

The V call is TRBV10-3, the J call TRBJ1-5, with a weak D call TRBD1 (6 bases). V was trimmed by 10 bases and J by 7 bases, leaving 14 bases between them. CDR1 is ENHRY and CDR2 is SYGVKD in the germline V gene. This CDR3 is 12 amino acids long. The CDR3 region is CATRGQDQPQHF. The CDR3 DNA reads as TGTGCCACCAGGGGCCAGGACCAGCCCCAGCATTTT.

This clone was detected once. The chain employs TRBV9 and TRBJ2-7; possibly TRBD2 for D (5 bases). Germline CDR1 SGDLS, CDR2 YYNGEE. The CDR3 covers 14 residues. V gave up 4 bases and J gave up 6 bases, with 17 bases separating them. DNA for the CDR3: TGTGCCAGCAGCTCCGGACTCCCACCTGGCGAGCAGTACTTC. Encoded protein: CASSSGLPPGEQYF.

This chain joins TRBV19 and TRBJ1-2; D not certain. The V gene lost 3 bases and the J gene lost 4 bases, with 18 bases spanning the gap. The CDR3 consists of 16 residues. Looked up from germline, CDR1 is LNHDA and CDR2 is SQIVND (reference sequence). In nucleotides, the CDR3 is TGTGCCAGTAGTATCCCGGGCTCTCCAACGGGCTATGGCTACACCTTC. As protein: CASSIPGSPTGYGYTF.

This clone has only one observation. The V call is TRBV28, the J call TRBJ1-1; no firm D call. Trimming removed 7 bases at V and 11 bases at J, with 20 bases between. The CDR3 sequence is 13 residues long. Germline-derived CDR1 and CDR2 are MDHEN and SYDVKM. CDR3 protein: CASTLPEGFKAFF. CDR3 DNA sequence: TGTGCCAGCACCCTCCCTGAAGGGTTTAAGGCTTTCTTT. Looking up the rest from reference TRBV28 and TRBJ1-1 gives the full variable domain: DVKVTQSSRYLVKRTGEKVFLECVQDMDHENMFWYRQDPGLGLRLIYFSYDVKMKEKGDIPEGYSVSREKKERFSLILESASTNQTSMYLCASTLPEGFKAFFGQGTRLTVV.

The V gene is TRBV28, the J gene TRBJ2-7, with TRBD2 matching 9 bases. Trimming removed 5 bases from V and 4 bases from J; junction bases left unmatched: 9. Germline V lookup: CDR1 MDHEN, CDR2 SYDVKM. CDR3 length: 15 amino acids. CDR3 sequence reads: CASSPTSGPVYEQYF. CDR3 coding DNA: TGTGCCAGCAGTCCTACTAGCGGGCCTGTTTACGAGCAGTACTTC.

This sequence joins TRBV3-1 (or the pseudogene TRBV3-2) and TRBJ2-7; TRBD2 aligns across 10 bases. Germline CDR1 and CDR2: LGHDT and YNNKEL (reference sequence). V trimming: 2 bases; J trimming: 2 bases; junction bases outside the gene matches: 3. This CDR3 is 15 amino acids long. The DNA for the CDR3 is TGTGCCAGCAGCCAAACTAGCGGGGTCCCCTACGAGCAGTACTTC. Protein product: CASSQTSGVPYEQYF.

J is TRBJ1-2 and V is TRBV28, with 7 positions matching TRBD1. V lost 5 bases to trimming and J lost 5 bases; unmatched junction nucleotides: 8. The CDR3 contains 14 residues. Germline CDR1 is MDHEN and CDR2 is SYDVKM. The CDR3 nucleotides are TGTGCCAGCAGTCCAGGGACAGCCCTATATGGCTACACCTTC. This encodes CASSPGTALYGYTF.

The chain is built from TRBV2 and TRBJ2-1; 7 bases are shared with TRBD2. In germline, CDR1 is SNHLY, CDR2 FYNNEI. J was trimmed by 5 bases and V by 4 bases; bases with no gene match: 8. CDR3 size: 15 residues. The CDR3 loop reads CASSGATSPNNEQFF. The CDR3 DNA reads as TGTGCCAGCAGTGGCGCGACTAGCCCTAACAATGAGCAGTTCTTC.

The table lists this clone with a count of one. This rearrangement joins TRBV5-1 to TRBJ2-7; D unresolved. This CDR3 comprises 15 residues. V gave up 0 bases and J gave up 2 bases, with 12 bases separating them. Germline V lookup: CDR1 SGHRS, CDR2 YFSETQ. The CDR3 nucleotides read TGCGCCAGCAGCTTGGACCCAGACCGGACCTACGAGCAGTACTTC. It is translated as CASSLDPDRTYEQYF.

V and J are TRBV15 and TRBJ2-2; D is uncertain. Trimming left V 3 bases short and J 3 bases short, with 8 bases between. Germline CDR1 LNHNV, CDR2 YYDKDF (reference sequence). CDR3 size: 14 residues. CDR3 region: CATSSSPYTGELFF. In DNA form, the CDR3 reads TGTGCCACCAGCAGCTCACCTTACACCGGGGAGCTGTTTTTT.

This chain uses TRBV25-1 with TRBJ1-2; the match to TRBD1 covers 10 bases. V shed 8 bases, J shed 6 bases, and the junction held 0 bases outside the gene matches. Germline CDR1 reads MGHDK; CDR2 reads SYGVNS. The length of the CDR3 is 11 residues. This CDR3 reads CASGTGDGYTF. CDR3 in DNA: TGTGCCAGCGGGACAGGGGATGGCTACACCTTC.

The genes are TRBV28 and TRBJ1-6; the match to TRBD1 covers 9 bases. CDR1 MDHEN and CDR2 SYDVKM come from the germline V gene. With 4 bases clipped from V and 7 bases from J, the junction kept 8 bases outside the gene matches. This CDR3 has 16 amino acids. The CDR3: CASSSGQGVGNSPLHF. The CDR3 nucleotides are TGTGCCAGCAGTTCGGGACAGGGTGTAGGCAATTCACCCCTCCACTTT.

The chain recombines TRBV19 with TRBJ2-1, with 7 bases lining up with TRBD1. The J segment lost 9 bases and the V segment lost 5 bases, leaving 7 bases of the junction unmatched. Germline loops: CDR1 LNHDA, CDR2 SQIVND (reference sequence). CDR3 length equals 13 residues. The CDR3 sequence: CASSPTGLVEQFF. The CDR3 nucleotides read TGTGCCAGTAGTCCGACAGGGCTGGTTGAGCAGTTCTTC. Full variable domain (rest looked up from reference TRBV19 and TRBJ2-1): DGGITQSPKYLFRKEGQNVTLSCEQNLNHDAMYWYRQDPGQGLRLIYYSQIVNDFQKGDIAEGYSVSREKKESFPLTVTSAQKNPTAFYLCASSPTGLVEQFFGPGTRLTVL.

In this sample, this clone turned up once. The genes are TRBV19 and TRBJ2-4, with D unclear. This CDR3 is 14 amino acids long. The germline V gene encodes CDR1 LNHDA and CDR2 SQIVND (reference sequence). Deletions cut 10 bases from V and 0 bases from J, with 13 bases between. The CDR3 loop reads CATQDLLAKNIQYF. The CDR3, as DNA: TGTGCCACCCAAGATCTACTAGCCAAAAACATTCAGTACTTC.

The V gene is TRBV5-1, the J gene TRBJ2-3; the D gene could be TRBD1 or TRBD2 (7 bases each). This CDR3 is built from 18 residues. The V gene's germline CDR1 is SGHRS and CDR2 YFSETQ. V lost 4 bases and J lost 1, with 22 bases in between. In DNA, the CDR3 is TGCGCCAGCAGCGCCACAGGGGCAGCGGGACGGGGCACAGATACGCAGTATTTT. Its protein is CASSATGAAGRGTDTQYF.

This rearrangement joins TRBV27 to TRBJ1-3; D gene unclear. Trimming took off 0 bases at V and 4 bases at J, with 4 bases between the two ends. Germline loops: CDR1 MNHEY, CDR2 SMNVEV (reference sequence). The length of the CDR3 is 13 residues. The DNA of the CDR3 is TGTGCCAGCAGTTTATCTTCGGGAAACACCATATATTTT. Its protein is CASSLSSGNTIYF.

The chain combines TRBV7-2 with TRBJ2-5, with D tentatively TRBD1 or TRBD2 (6 bases each). CDR3 length: 13 amino acids. The ends were cut back, 3 bases at V and 5 bases at J, with 10 bases in the middle. Per the germline V gene, CDR1 is SGHTA and CDR2 is FQGNSA. The CDR3 loop is CASSFGGRETQYF. DNA of the CDR3: TGTGCCAGCAGCTTCGGGGGCAGGGAGACCCAGTACTTC.

The chain carries TRBV30 and TRBJ2-2; 8 bases match TRBD2. CDR1 is GTSNPN, CDR2 SVGIG, per germline (reference sequence). Losses at the gene ends were 5 bases for V and 6 bases for J; bases not matched to a gene: 8. The CDR3 is 14 amino acids. CDR3 coding DNA: TGTGCCTGGCAGGGGACTAGTTATCCCGGGGAGCTGTTTTTT. This codes for CAWQGTSYPGELFF.

The V and J genes are TRBV2 and TRBJ2-4; 9 bases agree with TRBD1. This CDR3 spans 15 amino acids. J lost 5 bases, V lost 6 bases, and 8 bases had no gene match. Germline-derived CDR1 and CDR2 are SNHLY and FYNNEI. The DNA for the CDR3 is TGTGCCAGCAGCCACAGGGGGCTGATGGAAAACATTCAGTACTTC. Translating it yields CASSHRGLMENIQYF. The variable domain in full, with the rest retrieved from reference TRBV2 and TRBJ2-4, is EPEVTQTPSHQVTQMGQEVILRCVPISNHLYFYWYRQILGQKVEFLVSFYNNEISEKSEIFDDQFSVERPDGSNFTLKIRSTKLEDSAMYFCASSHRGLMENIQYFGAGTRLSVL.

The chain has TRBV6-2 or TRBV6-3 and TRBJ1-1; the D gene is possibly TRBD1 (6 bases). Deletions cut 2 bases from V and 3 bases from J, with 13 bases between. The CDR3 has 15 residues. CDR1 and CDR2 from the germline V gene are MNHEY and SVGEGT. The CDR3 DNA reads as TGTGCCAGCAGTTACGAAGGGGGACCCTACACTGAAGCTTTCTTT. Its translation is CASSYEGGPYTEAFF.

The chain couples TRBV5-4 to TRBJ1-6; 8 positions match TRBD1. The CDR3 loop spans 14 amino acids. CDR1 and CDR2 (germline): SGHNT, YYREEE (reference sequence). J was trimmed by 9 bases and V by 4 bases; bases with no gene match: 6. The CDR3 here is CASSGQGVGSPLHF. The CDR3 nucleotides are TGTGCCAGCAGCGGACAGGGAGTAGGTTCACCCCTCCACTTT.

The chain uses TRBV2 and TRBJ2-2; D is ambiguous. Trimming took 4 bases from V and 10 from J, leaving 7 bases between them. CDR3 length: 11 amino acids. Germline assignment: CDR1 SNHLY and CDR2 FYNNEI. CDR3 amino acids: CASSAAEELFF. DNA for the CDR3: TGTGCCAGCAGTGCGGCGGAGGAGCTGTTTTTT.

The CDR3 region has the DNA TGTGCCAGCTCACCAAGAGACTCCCTTACCGGGGAGCTGTTTTTT. It codes for CASSPRDSLTGELFF. The chain joins TRBV18 to TRBJ2-2; D not resolved. CDR1 is KGHSH, CDR2 LQKENI, per germline. The V end lost 2 bases, the J end lost 5 bases, and 12 bases lay between the germline ends. This CDR3 contains 15 residues.

V is TRBV19 and J is TRBJ1-2; D unresolved. The V gene lost 4 bases and the J gene lost 0 bases, with 9 bases spanning the gap. CDR1 is LNHDA and CDR2 is SQIVND in the germline V gene (reference sequence). There are 14 residues in the CDR3. The CDR3 DNA sequence: TGTGCCAGTAGTAGAGATTATACTAACTATGGCTACACCTTC. As protein: CASSRDYTNYGYTF. Complete variable domain (other parts from reference TRBV19 and TRBJ1-2): DGGITQSPKYLFRKEGQNVTLSCEQNLNHDAMYWYRQDPGQGLRLIYYSQIVNDFQKGDIAEGYSVSREKKESFPLTVTSAQKNPTAFYLCASSRDYTNYGYTFGSGTRLTVV.